This is a list of T cell receptor beta chains from one sample in a study of T cell repertoires in cytomegalovirus infection. MiXCR, applied by TCRdb to the reads, yields one record per CDR3 protein. The sample has 900,000 to 950,000 distinct CDR3 sequences; about a third are singletons. No antigen has been assigned to these receptors. The sample was cultured CD8+ T cells from PBMCs, taken from culture after CMV antigen stimulation. These TCRs come from a human donor in good health (CMV status not recorded). Some clones in this sample may be carry-over from other donors' samples. CDR3s include the opening cysteine and the closing phenylalanine or tryptophan. The order of the fields is J gene, D gene, clone size, V gene, CDR3 DNA, CDR3 protein. The D gene is left open where the match is weak. Not every row has a clone size; where given, it reads once, few, many or a size class.

J gene: TRBJ1-4
D gene: -
clone size: -
V gene: TRBV5-6
CDR3 DNA: TGTGCCAGCAGCCCGGCGGGGGAAAAACTGTTTTTT
CDR3 protein: CASSPAGEKLFF

J gene: TRBJ2-5
D gene: TRBD2
clone size: few
V gene: TRBV19
CDR3 DNA: TGTGCCAGTAGTATAGTGAGTTCGGCTAGCGGAGAGACCCAGTACTTC
CDR3 protein: CASSIVSSASGETQYF

J gene: TRBJ2-3
D gene: -
clone size: few
V gene: TRBV6-1
CDR3 DNA: TGTGCCAGCAGTGAAGCGCTAGATACAGATACGCAGTATTTT
CDR3 protein: CASSEALDTDTQYF

J gene: TRBJ2-3
D gene: -
clone size: -
V gene: TRBV27
CDR3 DNA: TGTGCCAGCAGTCCCGGATTAGGTAATGAGGTGAATACGCAGTATTTT
CDR3 protein: CASSPGLGNEVNTQYF

J gene: TRBJ1-5
D gene: -
clone size: many
V gene: TRBV28
CDR3 DNA: TGTGCCAGCCGGGGGACAACCAATCAGCCCCAGCATTTT
CDR3 protein: CASRGTTNQPQHF

J gene: TRBJ1-5
D gene: -
clone size: few
V gene: TRBV6-1
CDR3 DNA: TGTGCCAGCAGTGAAATTGGGGGGAGCAATCAGCCCCAGCATTTT
CDR3 protein: CASSEIGGSNQPQHF

J gene: TRBJ1-5
D gene: TRBD1
clone size: -
V gene: TRBV7-9
CDR3 DNA: TGTGTCAGCAGCAGACAGGGGGCTAATCAGCCCCAGCATTTT
CDR3 protein: CVSSRQGANQPQHF

J gene: TRBJ1-1
D gene: -
clone size: -
V gene: TRBV27
CDR3 DNA: TGTGCCAGCCGGTCGGGACCTTTCACTGAAGCTTTCTTT
CDR3 protein: CASRSGPFTEAFF

J gene: TRBJ1-2
D gene: -
clone size: many
V gene: TRBV5-8
CDR3 DNA: TGTGCCAGCAGCTACCTCGACAGGAACTATGGCTACACCTTC
CDR3 protein: CASSYLDRNYGYTF

J gene: TRBJ1-1
D gene: -
clone size: -
V gene: TRBV12-3/TRBV12-4
CDR3 DNA: TGTGCCAGCAGTTTAGCTGCGATCCTCGGCACTGAAGCTTTCTTT
CDR3 protein: CASSLAAILGTEAFF

J gene: TRBJ1-1
D gene: -
clone size: few
V gene: TRBV7-9
CDR3 DNA: TGTGCCAGCAGCTTAGCCAGGGACGAAGCTTTCTTT
CDR3 protein: CASSLARDEAFF

J gene: TRBJ2-2
D gene: TRBD2
clone size: -
V gene: TRBV2
CDR3 DNA: TGTGCCACCCTCGCGGGGGGGCTTAACACCGGGGAGCTGTTTTTT
CDR3 protein: CATLAGGLNTGELFF

J gene: TRBJ2-4
D gene: -
clone size: -
V gene: TRBV19
CDR3 DNA: TGTGCCACCGCGGCGCGAAATATCGAGTCGGGGATGACGGCTTGGAACATTCAGTACTTC
CDR3 protein: CATAARNIESGMTAWNIQYF

J gene: TRBJ2-5
D gene: TRBD2
clone size: few
V gene: TRBV4-1
CDR3 DNA: TGCGCCAGCAGCCAAGATGAGGGGACTAGCGTGGAAGAGACCCAGTACTTC
CDR3 protein: CASSQDEGTSVEETQYF

J gene: TRBJ1-1
D gene: -
clone size: few
V gene: TRBV6-5
CDR3 DNA: TGTGCCAGCAGTGGGGGCGGATACACTGAAGCTTTCTTT
CDR3 protein: CASSGGGYTEAFF

J gene: TRBJ2-6
D gene: -
clone size: -
V gene: TRBV11-2
CDR3 DNA: TGTGCCAGCAGCTCCACCCTAGGTGGGGCAATTCCCTCTGGGGCCAACGTCCTGACTTTC
CDR3 protein: CASSSTLGGAIPSGANVLTF

J gene: TRBJ1-2
D gene: TRBD1
clone size: -
V gene: TRBV29-1
CDR3 DNA: TGCAGCGTTGATGTGGGACAGGGGGCTTTTGGCTACACCTTC
CDR3 protein: CSVDVGQGAFGYTF

J gene: TRBJ1-2
D gene: -
clone size: -
V gene: TRBV15
CDR3 DNA: TGTGCCACCAGCAGAGTGGGGAGCTATGGCTACACCTTC
CDR3 protein: CATSRVGSYGYTF

J gene: TRBJ2-2
D gene: TRBD1
clone size: -
V gene: TRBV29-1
CDR3 DNA: TGCAGCGCCAATGGGGACAGGGTCACCGGGGAGCTGTTTTTT
CDR3 protein: CSANGDRVTGELFF

J gene: TRBJ1-1
D gene: -
clone size: -
V gene: TRBV24-1
CDR3 DNA: TGTGCCACCAGTGATTTAAGCAGGAACACTGAAGCTTTCTTT
CDR3 protein: CATSDLSRNTEAFF

J gene: TRBJ2-3
D gene: -
clone size: few
V gene: TRBV7-9
CDR3 DNA: TGTGCCAGCAGCTTGGGACCGTCACCCCCAGATACGCAGTATTTT
CDR3 protein: CASSLGPSPPDTQYF

J gene: TRBJ2-3
D gene: -
clone size: -
V gene: TRBV5-8
CDR3 DNA: TGTGCCAGCAGCCCTTTTAGCGGCCCAAGCACAGGTACGCAGTATTTT
CDR3 protein: CASSPFSGPSTGTQYF

J gene: TRBJ1-1
D gene: -
clone size: -
V gene: TRBV6-2/TRBV6-3
CDR3 DNA: TGTGCCAGCAGTTACTCAGTCAGGAATGCTGAAGCTTTCTTT
CDR3 protein: CASSYSVRNAEAFF

J gene: TRBJ1-3
D gene: TRBD1
clone size: -
V gene: TRBV12-5
CDR3 DNA: TGTGCTAGTGCCCCGCCCCCCGGGACAGAAGGCTCTGGAAACACCATATATTTT
CDR3 protein: CASAPPPGTEGSGNTIYF

J gene: TRBJ2-3
D gene: -
clone size: few
V gene: TRBV5-8
CDR3 DNA: TGTGCCAGCAGCTTGGATGGGACACATAGCACAGATACGCAGTATTTT
CDR3 protein: CASSLDGTHSTDTQYF

J gene: TRBJ2-2
D gene: TRBD2
clone size: -
V gene: TRBV4-1
CDR3 DNA: TGCGCCAGCAGCCAACCTAGCGGGGGAGTGTGGACCGGGGAGCTGTTTTTT
CDR3 protein: CASSQPSGGVWTGELFF

J gene: TRBJ1-2
D gene: -
clone size: -
V gene: TRBV7-9
CDR3 DNA: TGTGCCAGCAGCTACACAGGAACCTCCAGGTTAAGGCACTATGGCTACACCTTC
CDR3 protein: CASSYTGTSRLRHYGYTF

J gene: TRBJ1-2
D gene: -
clone size: few
V gene: TRBV7-9
CDR3 DNA: TGTGCCAGCAGGGTGACAGGCGCGGCCTATGGCTACACCTTC
CDR3 protein: CASRVTGAAYGYTF

J gene: TRBJ2-1
D gene: -
clone size: -
V gene: TRBV27
CDR3 DNA: TGTGCCAGCAGTTTATTTATCAGCTCCTACAATGAGCAGTTCTTC
CDR3 protein: CASSLFISSYNEQFF

J gene: TRBJ2-1
D gene: -
clone size: few
V gene: TRBV6-2/TRBV6-3
CDR3 DNA: TGTGCCAGCAGCCAGACTAGGGGCTGGGAGCAGTTCTTC
CDR3 protein: CASSQTRGWEQFF

J gene: TRBJ2-1
D gene: TRBD2
clone size: many
V gene: TRBV7-3
CDR3 DNA: TGTGCCAGCAGCAAACTAGCGAATGAGCAGTTCTTC
CDR3 protein: CASSKLANEQFF

J gene: TRBJ2-2
D gene: TRBD2
clone size: few
V gene: TRBV7-3
CDR3 DNA: TGTGCCAGCAGCCTTAGCGGGGGGGCTGACGGGGAGCTGTTTTTT
CDR3 protein: CASSLSGGADGELFF

J gene: TRBJ2-1
D gene: TRBD1
clone size: -
V gene: TRBV19
CDR3 DNA: TGTGCCAGTAGTAGAAGGGGGCTGAATGAGCAGTTCTTC
CDR3 protein: CASSRRGLNEQFF

J gene: TRBJ2-5
D gene: -
clone size: once
V gene: TRBV24-1
CDR3 DNA: TGTGCCACCAGTGATGATAGGGTTTATGGGACCCAGTACTTC
CDR3 protein: CATSDDRVYGTQYF

J gene: TRBJ2-1
D gene: TRBD1
clone size: few
V gene: TRBV6-1
CDR3 DNA: TGTGCCAGCACTTTTTTCCCCCGGGACAGGGATAATGAGCAGTTCTTC
CDR3 protein: CASTFFPRDRDNEQFF

J gene: TRBJ1-2
D gene: -
clone size: many
V gene: TRBV6-2/TRBV6-3
CDR3 DNA: TGTGCCAGCAGTTACTCGGACAACTATGGCTACACCTTC
CDR3 protein: CASSYSDNYGYTF

J gene: TRBJ2-7
D gene: -
clone size: -
V gene: TRBV12-3/TRBV12-4
CDR3 DNA: TGTACCAGCAGGGGGATCATTGGGGGGGCTGAGAGTTCCTACGAGCAGTACTTC
CDR3 protein: CTSRGIIGGAESSYEQYF